This record concerns one T cell receptor (beta chain) sequence. Its matching antigen is unknown. These data originate in a study of cytomegalovirus exposure and HLA in healthy donors. Study-level results: There were approximately 150 TCR beta chains listed as cytomegalovirus-associated. Most TCR sequences showed up rarely, but some public TCRs showed up in many donors.

Germline CDR1 and CDR2: SGHVS and FNYEAQ. The CDR3 spans 16 residues. The V gene lost 5 bases and the J gene lost 4 bases, with 20 bases spanning the gap. Primers included in the PCR were 60 Vbeta and 13 Jbeta primers. Using immunoSEQ multiplex PCR, the repertoire was profiled, and TCRdb retains in-frame clones only, with some absent. The sample contains under 85,000 clones, more than 75% of which appear only once. The sample taken for sequencing was PBMCs. The chain employs TRBV7-6 and TRBJ1-1; TRBD1 is a possible D gene (6 bases). The sequence was obtained from a man aged 18 to 30 in good health and CMV-seronegative. DNA for the CDR3: TGTGCCAGCAGCCTCCACACAGGGTCTCTGGGCACTGAAGCTTTCTTT. It translates to CASSLHTGSLGTEAFF.